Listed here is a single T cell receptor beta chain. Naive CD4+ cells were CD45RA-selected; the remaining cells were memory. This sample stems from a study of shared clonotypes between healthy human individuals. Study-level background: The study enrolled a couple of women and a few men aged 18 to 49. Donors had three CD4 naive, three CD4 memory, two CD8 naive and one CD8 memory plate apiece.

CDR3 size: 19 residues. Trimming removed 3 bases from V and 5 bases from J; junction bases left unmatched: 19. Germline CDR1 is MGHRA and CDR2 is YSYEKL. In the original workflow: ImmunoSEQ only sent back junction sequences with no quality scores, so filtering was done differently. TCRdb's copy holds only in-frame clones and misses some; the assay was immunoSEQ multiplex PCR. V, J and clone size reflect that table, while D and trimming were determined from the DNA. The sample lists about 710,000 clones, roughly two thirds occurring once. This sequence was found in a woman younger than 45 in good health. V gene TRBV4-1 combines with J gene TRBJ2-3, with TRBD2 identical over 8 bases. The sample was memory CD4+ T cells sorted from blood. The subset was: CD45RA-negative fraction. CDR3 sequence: CASSQGGFLSGRTLDTQYF. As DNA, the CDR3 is TGCGCCAGCAGCCAGGGAGGTTTCCTGAGCGGGAGAACGTTAGATACGCAGTATTTT.